This T cell receptor beta chain was captured in a study of blood T cell repertoires in COVID-19. As for the study in general: Samples of COVID-19 (acute and convalescent) were obtained from the United States, Italy and Spain. PBMCs, B-cell-depleted T cells, or T cells were the source of the cDNA or gDNA that made up the material.

Germline CDR1 reads MNHEY; CDR2 reads SVGAGI. This CDR3 has 13 residues. Deletions cut 10 bases from V and 7 bases from J, with 14 bases between. Methods used by the authors: Estimated nucleated cell counts came from reference gene primer amplification. Assay: immunoSEQ multiplex PCR; the TCRdb copy retains only in-frame clones and omits some. For V, J and clone size, that table is used; D and trimming come from the DNA. The repertoire consists of about 250,000 clones, with about 90% occurring once and the leading ten covering over 1.1%. Source material: peripheral blood. The chain is built from TRBV6-5 and TRBJ1-6; D not resolved. The source is a man aged 80 or over with acute or convalescent COVID-19. This chain's CDR3 is CATVYSRNSPLHF. The CDR3 DNA reads TGTGCCACCGTGTATTCGAGGAATTCACCCCTCCACTTT.